This note documents a single TCR beta chain sequence. This specimen comes from a study of blood T cell repertoires in COVID-19. Study-wide context: The United States, Italy and Spain supplied acute and convalescent COVID-19 samples.

In the authors' workflow: Amplification from reference gene primers served as the basis for estimated nucleated cell counts. The table came from immunoSEQ multiplex PCR; TCRdb's copy has only in-frame clones and leaves some out. The D gene and trimming were derived from the DNA, and the V and J assignments and clone size from that table. Among fewer than 65,000 clones listed, 85% to 95% were seen once. The sequence was collected from a man in his fifties with acute or convalescent COVID-19. Sequenced: peripheral blood.

CDR3 in DNA: TGTGCCAGCAGCACTCGTCGAGGACTAGCGGGAGATGAGCAGTTCTTC. Its translation is CASSTRRGLAGDEQFF. The genes are TRBV11-3 and TRBJ2-1; TRBD2 matches 13 bases. This CDR3 has 16 residues. Germline assignment: CDR1 SGHNT and CDR2 YENEEA. The V and J ends lost 5 bases and 8 bases, in that order; junction bases with no gene match: 9. The variable domain in full, with the rest retrieved from reference TRBV11-3 and TRBJ2-1, is EAGVVQSPRYKIIEKKQPVAFWCNPISGHNTLYWYLQNLGQGPELLIRYENEEAVDDSQLPKDRFSAERLKGVDSTLKIQPAELGDSAVYLCASSTRRGLAGDEQFFGPGTRLTVL.